The T cell receptor (beta chain) described here comes from a study of PD-1 blockade in classical Hodgkin lymphoma. Time point denoted: newly diagnosed, previously untreated cHL patient sample. The CD4+ T cells used were purified from thawed PBMCs through magnetic negative selection. The study, taken as a whole, reports: Differences between repertoires have undefined causes, possibly disease activity or prior therapy.

To note about this clone: The antigen is unknown.

The table came from immunoSEQ multiplex PCR; TCRdb's copy has only in-frame clones and leaves some out. The table has fewer than 25,000 clones, 85% to 90% seen once. V gave up 3 bases and J gave up 7 bases, with 10 bases separating them. CDR1 and CDR2 from the germline V gene are SNHLY and FYNNEI. The CDR3 spans 13 residues. The clonotype originates from a human donor with classical Hodgkin lymphoma. The chain combines TRBV2 with TRBJ1-5; D not resolved. Sequences were obtained from CD4+ T cells from blood. The CDR3 coding sequence is TGTGCCAGCAGTGACCGAGTGGAGCAGCCCCAGCATTTT. Translated, it gives CASSDRVEQPQHF.